This T cell receptor beta chain was sequenced during a study (dated by TCRdb to the early 2010s). Regarding this clonotype: The target of this receptor is not known. Per-base quality was not reported, and no clone a single base away is much larger than it.

The sample was run on an Illumina Genome Analyzer IIx. TCRdb passed the public sequencing reads through fastp at Q25 and MiXCR, retaining productive beta sequences. A single entry per CDR3 protein holds the most common genes and DNA from its merged rows. The sample table shows 12,000 to 15,000 distinct CDR3 sequences, and around 34% are seen once. The ten largest clones add up to approximately 16% of the sample. The trim is 8 bases for V and 5 bases for J, with a gap of 31 bases between the germline ends. Taken from the germline V gene, the CDR1 and CDR2 loops are SQVTM and ANQGSEA. The CDR3 covers 17 residues, taking in both the cysteine and the phenylalanine. Only the CDR3 portion is preserved as DNA: 51 bases, with reading frame beginning at the first base.

Source material: blood. The rearranged chain carries TRBV29-1 and TRBJ2-7; TRBD2 is a weak D gene call, 6 bases matching. This clonotype was obtained from a human donor. In nucleotides, the sequence is TGCAGCAGTTCGATAAGCGGCCGCCATGGAGGGAGGCACGAGCAGTACTTC. It specifies CSSSISGRHGGRHEQYF.